The following is a TCR beta chain sequence with its context. Its matching antigen is unknown. TCRdb analysed the 5' RACE reads with MiXCR anew, one entry per CDR3 protein. The data contain 400,000 to 550,000 distinct CDR3 sequences, 25% of them singletons. Between the trimmed V and J ends, which lost 0 bases and 4 bases, there was a span of 9 bases. CDR3 length: 14 amino acids. Germline lookup yields CDR1 LGHDT and CDR2 YNNKEL (reference sequence). The sample comes from a study of T-cell memory formation after mild COVID-19. General study findings and limits: Unconfirmed was the SARS-CoV-2 specificity of second-wave clones that peaked on day 37.

Sequenced: PBMCs or a T cell subset sorted from them (not recorded which). The receptor comes from an adult woman who had mild COVID-19 (a few samples of this study predate the infection). Cell type and time point are not known. The chain carries TRBV3-1 and TRBJ1-2; TRBD1 might be the D (5 bases). The CDR3 here is CASSQDRGLYGYTF. The CDR3, as DNA: TGTGCCAGCAGCCAAGATCGGGGCCTCTATGGCTACACCTTC.